This T cell receptor (beta chain) was identified during a study of neurological immune-mediated disorders. As to time point: longitudinal time-point 3. Preparation of the unsorted libraries drew on 2 million PBMCs stored at -80 C. The CDR3 has 14 amino acids. V dropped 7 bases and J dropped 5; count of bases not matched to a gene: 8. Looked up from germline, CDR1 is SQVTM and CDR2 is ANQGSEA. cDNA was made by 5'RACE with 10-nucleotide random UMIs. TCRdb analysed the 5' RACE reads with MiXCR anew, one entry per CDR3 protein. The sample has around 42,000 distinct CDR3 sequences, roughly 14% seen once. Study conclusions and caveats: Multiple sclerosis was found to have the least TCR clonal expansion, below healthy controls, and HTLV-1-associated myelopathy the most.

This clonotype was detected ten times or more. The antigen is unknown. The source is a young man in good health. The chain carries TRBV29-1 and TRBJ2-1, with 10 bases lining up with TRBD2. The sample was PBMCs. The CDR3 region is CSAFLAGAHNEQFF. As DNA, the CDR3 is TGCAGCGCCTTCCTAGCGGGAGCGCACAATGAGCAGTTCTTC.